This T cell receptor (beta chain) was sequenced in a study of T cells expressing NK-cell markers. A 5'RACE template switching approach incorporating UMIs was used to make TCR beta cDNA. After re-calling the 5' RACE reads, TCRdb lists one entry per CDR3 protein, DNA absent. The specimen's table records 550,000 to 600,000 distinct CDR3 sequences. As for this clonotype: Its antigen remains unidentified.

This CDR3 has 14 amino acids. The study, taken as a whole, reports: The CD3+CD56-NKG2C+ fraction of several donors was also led by these clonotypes.

Specimen: blood T cells: a sorted CD56 or NKG2C T cell subset, CD4+ or CD8+ T cells, or bulk PBMC T cells (not recorded which). This TCR derives from a man aged 18 to 30 in good health. The V gene is TRBV12-3 or TRBV12-4, the J gene TRBJ2-5; lacking DNA, the TRBD1 call made by TCRdb goes unchecked. CDR3 sequence: CASSLWGGARGQYF.